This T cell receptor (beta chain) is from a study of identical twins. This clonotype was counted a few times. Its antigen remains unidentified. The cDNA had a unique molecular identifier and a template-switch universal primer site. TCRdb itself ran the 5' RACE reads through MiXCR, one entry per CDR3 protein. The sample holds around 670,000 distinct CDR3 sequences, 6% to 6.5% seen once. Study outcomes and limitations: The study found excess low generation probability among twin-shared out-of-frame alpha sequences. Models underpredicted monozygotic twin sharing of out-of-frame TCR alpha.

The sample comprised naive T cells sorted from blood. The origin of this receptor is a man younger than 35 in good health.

The DNA for the CDR3 is TGTGCCAGCAGCCAACTGGCGAACGACCCAGATACGCAGTATTTT. Amino acids: CASSQLANDPDTQYF. The rearrangement uses TRBV14 and TRBJ2-3; the D is unclear. The CDR3 is 15 amino acids. V was clipped by 2 bases and J by 4 bases, with 13 bases between them. Germline assignment: CDR1 SGHDN and CDR2 FVKESK. Looking up the rest from reference TRBV14 and TRBJ2-3 gives the full variable domain: EAGVTQFPSHSVIEKGQTVTLRCDPISGHDNLYWYRRVMGKEIKFLLHFVKESKQDESGMPNNRFLAERTGGTYSTLKVQPAELEDSGVYFCASSQLANDPDTQYFGPGTRLTVL.